The 22 T cell receptor beta chains below come from one sample, sequenced in a study of blood T cell repertoires in COVID-19. Profiling relied on immunoSEQ multiplex PCR, and the TCRdb table lists in-frame clones only, not all of them. Seen here are 81,000 or so clones, 85% to 95% observed once, and the top ten hold under 7.5%. Sequenced input: peripheral blood. The receptors were sampled from a woman in her sixties or seventies with active COVID-19.

The chain combines TRBV5-6 with TRBJ1-5; 8 bases are a match to TRBD1. The CDR3 has 16 amino acids. Trimming removed 5 bases from V and 0 bases from J; junction bases left unmatched: 7. The germline CDR1 and CDR2 sequences are SGHDT and YYEEEE. The CDR3 nucleotides read TGTGCCAGCAGTCCGGGACAGGACCTTAGCAATCAGCCCCAGCATTTT. Its protein is CASSPGQDLSNQPQHF.

This clone was observed once. The sample contains more than one DNA sequence encoding this CDR3. This rearrangement joins TRBV10-2 to TRBJ2-2; possible D gene TRBD2, 5 bases. Germline assignment: CDR1 WSHSY and CDR2 SAAADI. V was pared by 7 bases and J by 7 bases, with 13 bases between. CDR3 length: 13 residues. In nucleotides, the CDR3 is TGCGCCAGCATTTCACCCCGGGGCGGGGAGCTGTTTTTT. It translates to CASISPRGGELFF.

The V gene is TRBV10-2, the J gene TRBJ1-2; no definite D call. This CDR3 has 15 amino acids. The ends were cut back, 10 bases at V and 2 bases at J, with 20 bases in the middle. Germline V lookup: CDR1 WSHSY, CDR2 SAAADI. CDR3 sequence (DNA): TGCGCCACCTTAGGTTTACAGAGTAACAACTATGGCTACACCTTC. This encodes CATLGLQSNNYGYTF.

The chain joins TRBV12-5 to TRBJ2-1; TRBD2 matches at 9 bases. From germline, CDR1 is LGHNT and CDR2 FRNRAP. The CDR3 has 17 residues. V lost 1 base, J lost 3 bases, and 7 bases stayed unmatched. The DNA for the CDR3 is TGTGCTAGTGGTTTGGCCCCGACTAGCGGACTCTACAATGAGCAGTTCTTC. This translates into CASGLAPTSGLYNEQFF. Complete variable domain (other parts from reference TRBV12-5 and TRBJ2-1): DARVTQTPRHKVTEMGQEVTMRCQPILGHNTVFWYRQTMMQGLELLAYFRNRAPLDDSGMPKDRFSAEMPDATLATLKIQPSEPRDSAVYFCASGLAPTSGLYNEQFFGPGTRLTVL.

This clone was picked up a small number of times. J is TRBJ2-1 and V is TRBV9, with a possible D match to TRBD2 (5 bases). CDR1 and CDR2 from the germline V gene are SGDLS and YYNGEE. V was shortened by 0 bases and J by 9 bases, with 13 bases between the two germline ends. The CDR3 contains 14 residues. The CDR3 reads CASSVALASGEQFF. Here the CDR3 DNA reads TGTGCCAGCAGCGTAGCTTTGGCCAGCGGTGAGCAGTTCTTC.

The V gene is TRBV27, the J gene TRBJ2-5; 10 bases fit TRBD2. The V gene's germline CDR1 is MNHEY and CDR2 SMNVEV (reference sequence). The ends lost 5 bases at V and 1 base at J; junction bases unmatched: 4. CDR3 size: 15 residues. CDR3 sequence: CASSLAGVGQETQYF. For the CDR3, the DNA is TGTGCCAGCAGTCTAGCGGGAGTAGGCCAAGAGACCCAGTACTTC.

This chain connects TRBV14 to TRBJ2-1, with D unclear. The CDR3 length is 15 residues. Between the trimmed V and J ends, which lost 5 bases and 7 bases, there was a span of 18 bases. CDR1 and CDR2 from the germline V gene are SGHDN and FVKESK. The DNA of the CDR3 is TGTGCCAGCAGCGATCCGGTGAGCATAAAAAATGAGCAGTTCTTC. It yields the protein CASSDPVSIKNEQFF.

The chain has TRBV5-1 and TRBJ1-2, with TRBD1 matching over 7 bases. Trimming took 4 bases from V and 4 from J; bases not matched to a gene: 7. The CDR3 runs to 14 residues. From germline, CDR1 is SGHRS and CDR2 YFSETQ. CDR3 nucleotides: TGCGCCAGCAGCCCCCGACAGGGCCTCTATGGCTACACCTTC. It codes for CASSPRQGLYGYTF.

CDR3 coding DNA: TGTGCCAGCTCCCCCGGACAGACCACAGATACGCAGTATTTT. It specifies CASSPGQTTDTQYF. The V gene is TRBV18, the J gene TRBJ2-3, with D maybe TRBD1 (6 bases). This CDR3 contains 14 residues. V lost 6 bases to trimming and J lost 2 bases, with 12 bases between them. Germline V lookup: CDR1 KGHSH, CDR2 LQKENI.

The chain is built from TRBV12-5 and TRBJ1-6; no clear D gene. The ends were cut back, 3 bases at V and 10 bases at J, with 13 bases in the middle. The CDR3 has 14 residues. The germline gives CDR1 LGHNT, CDR2 FRNRAP. CDR3 in DNA: TGTGCTAGTGGTTTAGGAACAGAAGGATCACCCCTCCACTTT. It yields the protein CASGLGTEGSPLHF.

The sample holds one count of this clone. The rearrangement joins TRBV25-1 to TRBJ1-3, with D maybe TRBD1 (5 bases). The CDR3 length is 15 residues. Trimming took off 5 bases at V and 2 bases at J, with 13 bases between the two ends. In germline, CDR1 is MGHDK, CDR2 SYGVNS. This chain's CDR3 is CASSSARGAGNTIYF. CDR3 nucleotide sequence: TGTGCCAGCAGTAGTGCTCGGGGGGCTGGAAACACCATATATTTT.

The V gene is TRBV4-2, the J gene TRBJ2-4; a weak D match, TRBD2 (6 bases). The ends were cut back, 0 bases at V and 3 bases at J, with 15 bases in the middle. Germline V CDR1 and CDR2: LGHNA, YNFKEQ. The CDR3 runs to 17 residues. The CDR3 loop reads CASSQDLGGWDKNIQYF. In DNA form, the CDR3 reads TGTGCCAGCAGCCAAGATCTGGGAGGATGGGACAAAAACATTCAGTACTTC.

This chain links TRBV5-4 with TRBJ1-6; 8 positions match TRBD1. V was clipped by 3 bases and J by 5 bases; unmatched bases: 4. The CDR3 loop spans 15 amino acids. The germline CDR1 and CDR2 sequences are SGHNT and YYREEE (reference sequence). In nucleotides, the CDR3 is TGTGCCAGCAGCTGGGGACAGGCCCATAATTCACCCCTCCACTTT. The encoded protein is CASSWGQAHNSPLHF.

The V call is TRBV2, the J call TRBJ2-1, with a possible D match to TRBD1 (6 bases). The CDR3 consists of 18 residues. Between the trimmed V and J ends, which lost 2 bases and 0 bases, there was a span of 17 bases. Per germline, CDR1 SNHLY and CDR2 FYNNEI. CDR3 region: CASSEYWQGQTSYNEQFF. The CDR3 DNA is TGTGCCAGCAGTGAATACTGGCAGGGGCAGACCTCCTACAATGAGCAGTTCTTC.

V and J are TRBV28 and TRBJ2-5, with TRBD2 identical over 8 bases. CDR3 size: 14 residues. CDR1 and CDR2 from the germline V gene are MDHEN and SYDVKM. With V trimmed by 6 bases and J by 5 bases, 8 bases remained unmatched. The CDR3 DNA sequence: TGTGCCAGCAGCTTAGCGGGGCTAGGGGAGACCCAGTACTTC. Its translation is CASSLAGLGETQYF.

The chain has TRBV2 and TRBJ1-2; 8 bases are shared with TRBD1. Germline CDR1 is SNHLY and CDR2 is FYNNEI. Trimming cost V 5 bases and J 6 bases; bases outside gene matches: 5. This CDR3 comprises 13 residues. The CDR3 is CASSTGGWDGYTF. CDR3 coding DNA: TGTGCCAGCAGTACAGGGGGTTGGGATGGCTACACCTTC.

The CDR3 coding sequence is TGTGCCAGCAGTTACGAACAGGTCAACACCGGGGAGCTGTTTTTT. Protein product: CASSYEQVNTGELFF. The V gene is TRBV6-5, the J gene TRBJ2-2, with a weak D call TRBD1 (5 bases). Germline V CDR1 and CDR2: MNHEY, SVGAGI. Trimming removed 2 bases from V and 2 bases from J, with 9 bases in between. The CDR3 spans 15 residues.

On this clone itself: Without the conserved terminal phenylalanine or tryptophan, this CDR3 likely stems from a read error. The J gene is TRBJ1-6, the V gene TRBV3-1 (or the pseudogene TRBV3-2); D is unresolved. CDR3 length: 14 residues. The germline CDR1 and CDR2 sequences are LGHDT and YNNKEL (reference sequence). V shed 1 base and J shed 4 bases, with 5 bases lying between them. CDR3: CASSQVRYNSPLHS. In nucleotides, the CDR3 is TGTGCCAGCAGCCAAGTAAGATATAATTCACCCCTCCACTCT.

In this sample, this clone turned up once. This chain joins TRBV12-5 and TRBJ2-5, with D possibly TRBD1 on 6 matching bases. This CDR3 is 11 amino acids long. Germline V CDR1 and CDR2: LGHNT, FRNRAP. The V gene lost 7 bases and the J gene lost 5 bases, with 8 bases spanning the gap. This CDR3 is CASARGETQYF. In DNA, the CDR3 is TGTGCTAGTGCCAGGGGTGAGACCCAGTACTTC.

The sample holds one count of this clone. This chain joins TRBV7-2 and TRBJ2-3; TRBD2 might be the D (5 bases). CDR3 length: 16 residues. Looked up from germline, CDR1 is SGHTA and CDR2 is FQGNSA. Trimming cost V 1 base and J 4 bases, with 15 bases left between them. The CDR3 here is CASSLGGGPSADTQYF. Written as DNA, the CDR3 is TGTGCCAGCAGCTTAGGCGGCGGGCCGTCAGCAGATACGCAGTATTTT. The whole variable domain, remainder taken from reference TRBV7-2 and TRBJ2-3, is GAGVSQSPSNKVTEKGKDVELRCDPISGHTALYWYRQSLGQGLEFLIYFQGNSAPDKSGLPSDRFSAERTGGSVSTLTIQRTQQEDSAVYLCASSLGGGPSADTQYFGPGTRLTVL.

In its sample, this clone was seen once. The chain employs TRBV25-1 and TRBJ1-6; D is unclear. CDR3 length: 15 amino acids. V gave up 3 bases and J gave up 4 bases, with 10 bases separating them. Looked up from germline, CDR1 is MGHDK and CDR2 is SYGVNS. This CDR3 reads CASSDSTPYNSPLHF. The DNA of the CDR3 is TGTGCCAGCAGTGATTCGACACCTTATAATTCACCCCTCCACTTT.

This clone was seen just once. The chain has TRBV9 and TRBJ2-3; 10 bases match TRBD2. The CDR3 totals 19 residues. V was pared by 1 base and J by 3 bases, with 14 bases of the junction left unmatched. Germline loops: CDR1 SGDLS, CDR2 YYNGEE. The CDR3 loop reads CASSVYPAGGPSVTDTQYF. CDR3 nucleotides: TGTGCCAGCAGCGTATATCCAGCGGGAGGGCCCTCCGTGACAGATACGCAGTATTTT.